This section outlines one TCR beta chain sequence together with its context. Its specificity is not known. These data belong to a study of tumor-infiltrating lymphocytes in primary liver carcinoma. Looking at the study overall: Patients were both men and women, whose ages ran from 30 to 69 years.

Co-extracted RNA and DNA came from around 20-30 mg of unsorted bulk tissue. Every tumor sample held more than 85% viable tumor cells. A primer in the constant region served to generate TCR beta cDNA from around 500 ng of total RNA. For TCR beta, libraries were produced by three nested multiplex PCR rounds using slightly modified ARM-PCR. Both of the initial two PCR rounds ran for around 10 cycles and employed TRBV1-TRBV30 forward primers alongside a C-beta reverse primer. One entry per CDR3 protein, called by TCRdb with MiXCR from the multiplex PCR reads. The repertoire holds some 180,000 distinct CDR3 sequences, with approximately 86% as singletons. The CDR3 sequence is 15 residues long. Germline V gene sequence: CDR1 SGHAT, CDR2 FQDESV (reference sequence). Germline trimming cut 5 bases from V and 5 bases from J; bases unmatched to any gene: 5. The study's findings and limits: The top-250-clone fraction was significantly higher in tumors than in blood (p = 0.039).

This rearrangement joins TRBV11-1 to TRBJ2-5; TRBD2 agrees at 13 bases. The origin of this receptor is a man between 40 and 49 years old with primary liver carcinoma and hepatitis B virus infection. The material sequenced was tumor tissue from primary liver carcinoma. CDR3 sequence reads: CASSLTGLAGETQYF. CDR3 DNA: TGTGCCAGCAGCCTCACGGGACTAGCGGGGGAGACCCAGTACTTC.